These 16 T cell receptor beta chains were sequenced from one sample in a study of shared clonotypes between healthy human individuals. Libraries were prepared by immunoSEQ multiplex PCR; TCRdb keeps only in-frame clonotypes and omits some of them. Among approximately 740,000 clones listed, roughly 70% were seen once. The sample consisted of memory CD4+ T cells sorted from blood. Subset meaning: CD45RA-negative fraction. The source of these receptors is a woman aged 25 to 39 in good health.

V usage is TRBV7-9 and J usage is TRBJ2-5; D may match TRBD1 or TRBD2 (5 bases each). Trimming took off 2 bases at V and 3 bases at J, with 7 bases between the two ends. This CDR3 is 13 amino acids long. The germline V gene has CDR1 SEHNR and CDR2 FQNEAQ (reference sequence). The CDR3 DNA reads TGTGCCAGCAGCTTACAGGGAGAAGAGACCCAGTACTTC. This codes for CASSLQGEETQYF.

The rearrangement joins TRBV21-1 to TRBJ2-3; TRBD2, as called in the table, went unchecked against the DNA. TRBV21-1 is a known pseudogene. CDR3 length equals 15 residues. Here the CDR3 reads CASSNEGGITNTQYF. The DNA for the CDR3 is TGTGCCAGCAGCAACGAAGGCGGGATTACCAATACGCAGTATTTT.

The V gene is TRBV5-1, the J gene TRBJ1-5; D not certain. The CDR3 has 15 residues. V was pared by 0 bases and J by 7 bases, with 14 bases between. From germline, CDR1 is SGHRS and CDR2 YFSETQ. The CDR3 nucleotides are TGCGCCAGCAGCTTGGTCCCAAGCGATTCCCAGCCCCAGCATTTT. It is translated as CASSLVPSDSQPQHF.

As DNA, the CDR3 is TGTGCCAGCAGTCCGACCGAGGGTGGTCAGCCCCAGCATTTT. This translates into CASSPTEGGQPQHF. The chain joins TRBV2 to TRBJ1-5; no clear D gene. The V and J ends lost 5 bases and 6 bases respectively, with 14 bases between them. Germline V gene sequence: CDR1 SNHLY, CDR2 FYNNEI. This CDR3 contains 14 residues. Full variable domain (remainder filled in from reference TRBV2 and TRBJ1-5): EPEVTQTPSHQVTQMGQEVILRCVPISNHLYFYWYRQILGQKVEFLVSFYNNEISEKSEIFDDQFSVERPDGSNFTLKIRSTKLEDSAMYFCASSPTEGGQPQHFGDGTRLSIL.

The rearrangement joins TRBV6-5 to TRBJ1-2, with a possible D match to TRBD1 (6 bases). This CDR3 is built from 13 residues. V was trimmed by 5 bases and J by 4 bases, leaving 11 bases between them. From germline, CDR1 is MNHEY and CDR2 SVGAGI. The CDR3 nucleotides read TGTGCCAGCAGTCCGCAGGGGACCTATGGCTACACCTTC. Encoded protein: CASSPQGTYGYTF.

V is TRBV5-1 and J is TRBJ2-5; D remains unclear. The CDR3 sequence is 15 residues long. Trimming stripped 0 bases from V and 3 bases from J, with 12 bases between. Germline assignment: CDR1 SGHRS and CDR2 YFSETQ. CDR3 residues: CASSLGYGPEETQYF. The CDR3 nucleotides are TGCGCCAGCAGCTTGGGGTATGGACCTGAAGAGACCCAGTACTTC. Filled out from reference TRBV5-1 and TRBJ2-5, the complete variable domain reads KAGVTQTPRYLIKTRGQQVTLSCSPISGHRSVSWYQQTPGQGLQFLFEYFSETQRNKGNFPGRFSGRQFSNSRSEMNVSTLELGDSALYLCASSLGYGPEETQYFGPGTRLLVL.

J is TRBJ1-2 and V is TRBV7-9, with 8 bases lining up with TRBD1. The CDR3 is 12 residues long. In germline, CDR1 is SEHNR, CDR2 FQNEAQ (reference sequence). The junction had 5 bases not matched to a gene; V was cut back by 6 bases and J by 8 bases. CDR3 coding DNA: TGTGCCAGCAGGCAGGGGGCGAAGGGCTACACCTTC. Its translation: CASRQGAKGYTF. Based on the CDR3 plus reference TRBV7-9 and TRBJ1-2, the full variable domain is DTGVSQNPRHKITKRGQNVTFRCDPISEHNRLYWYRQTLGQGPEFLTYFQNEAQLEKSRLLSDRFSAERPKGSFSTLEIQRTEQGDSAMYLCASRQGAKGYTFGSGTRLTVV.

The table lists this clone with many counts. The chain joins TRBV19 to TRBJ2-5, with D perhaps matching TRBD1 (6 bases). Trimming removed 4 bases from V and 4 bases from J, with 16 bases in between. Germline V gives CDR1 LNHDA, CDR2 SQIVND (reference sequence). This CDR3 spans 15 amino acids. This CDR3 is CASSTGRLRGETQYF. CDR3 DNA sequence: TGTGCCAGTAGTACGGGTCGACTCAGGGGAGAGACCCAGTACTTC.

This clone was recorded only once. This may stem from a read error, because a much larger clone lies one nucleotide away. This chain connects TRBV6-1 to TRBJ2-5; 12 bases line up with TRBD2. CDR3 length: 15 amino acids. Germline loops: CDR1 MNHNS, CDR2 SASEGT. The V segment lost 5 bases and the J segment 5 bases; nucleotides outside the gene matches: 6. The CDR3 loop is CASSLAGGPGETQYF. In DNA, the CDR3 is TGTGCCAGCAGTCTAGCGGGAGGGCCGGGGGAGACCCAGTACTTC.

The V and J genes are TRBV27 and TRBJ2-7; D perhaps matches TRBD1 (6 bases). The CDR3 contains 13 residues. CDR1 is MNHEY, CDR2 SMNVEV, per germline (reference sequence). With 5 bases removed from V and 6 bases from J, the gap between germline ends came to 14 bases. For the CDR3, the DNA is TGTGCCAGCAGTCAACATCGGGACACCGAGCAGTACTTC. Residues: CASSQHRDTEQYF.

The chain links TRBV28 to TRBJ1-5, with a tentative D call TRBD1 (6 bases). Germline V gene sequence: CDR1 MDHEN, CDR2 SYDVKM. V dropped 6 bases and J dropped 7 bases, with 19 bases sitting between them. The CDR3 runs to 15 residues. CDR3 sequence: CASRTGGREDQPQHF. DNA for the CDR3: TGTGCCAGCAGAACGGGGGGCAGGGAGGACCAGCCCCAGCATTTT.

CDR3 DNA sequence: TGTGCCAGCAGCCAATCCGGGACTCTGGACGGGGAGCTGTTTTTT. Translated, it gives CASSQSGTLDGELFF. The V gene is TRBV7-7, the J gene TRBJ2-2, with D maybe TRBD2 (6 bases). Trimming removed 5 bases from V and 7 bases from J, with 17 bases in between. In germline, CDR1 is SSHAT, CDR2 FNYEAQ (reference sequence). This CDR3 has 15 amino acids.

This clone was picked up a small number of times. The rearrangement joins TRBV29-1 to TRBJ2-7, with D tentatively TRBD1 (5 bases). Trimming took off 7 bases at V and 6 bases at J, with 16 bases between the two ends. The CDR3 length is 12 residues. Per germline, CDR1 SQVTM and CDR2 ANQGSEA. CDR3 protein: CSARFRESEQYF. CDR3 DNA sequence: TGCAGCGCCCGGTTCAGGGAATCCGAGCAGTACTTC.

V gene TRBV28 combines with J gene TRBJ2-7; D is ambiguous. The germline V and J ends were trimmed by 3 bases and 2 bases, with 17 bases remaining between them. The CDR3 is 16 amino acids. CDR1 MDHEN and CDR2 SYDVKM come from the germline V gene. The CDR3 spells CASSFRMALPTYEQYF. Here the CDR3 DNA reads TGTGCCAGCAGTTTTCGTATGGCGTTACCCACCTACGAGCAGTACTTC.

V and J are TRBV25-1 and TRBJ2-2, with 12 bases that match TRBD2. Germline V gives CDR1 MGHDK, CDR2 SYGVNS. The CDR3 totals 17 residues. Trimming at V came to 3 bases and at J to 4 bases, leaving 6 bases not matched to a gene. CDR3 sequence: CASSDLAGGPGTGELFF. The CDR3 DNA follows: TGTGCCAGCAGTGATCTAGCGGGAGGGCCGGGCACCGGGGAGCTGTTTTTT.

The rearrangement links TRBV28 to TRBJ1-3; D uncertain. Between the trimmed V and J ends, which lost 7 bases and 3 bases, there was a span of 4 bases. The CDR3 is 11 amino acids. Germline V gives CDR1 MDHEN, CDR2 SYDVKM. DNA of the CDR3: TGTGCCAGCATAGGTGGAAACACCATATATTTT. This codes for CASIGGNTIYF.